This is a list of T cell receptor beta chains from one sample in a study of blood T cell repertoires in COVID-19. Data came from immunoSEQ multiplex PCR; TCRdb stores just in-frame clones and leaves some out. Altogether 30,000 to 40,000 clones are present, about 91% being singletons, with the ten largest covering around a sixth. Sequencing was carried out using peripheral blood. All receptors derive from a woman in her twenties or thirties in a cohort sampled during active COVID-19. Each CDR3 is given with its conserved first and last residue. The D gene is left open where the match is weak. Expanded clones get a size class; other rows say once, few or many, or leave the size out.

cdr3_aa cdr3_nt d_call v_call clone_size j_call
CASSLPGLAGHNEQFF TGTGCCAGCAGCCTCCCCGGACTAGCGGGACACAATGAGCAGTTCTTC TRBD2 TRBV7-2 NA TRBJ2-1
CASSYRGLAFADTQYF TGTGCCAGCAGTTACCGAGGACTAGCGTTTGCAGATACGCAGTATTTT TRBD2 TRBV6-2/TRBV6-3 NA TRBJ2-3
CASSPRDSGNQPQHF TGTGCCAGCAGCCCCCGGGACAGTGGCAATCAGCCCCAACATTTT TRBD1 TRBV5-6 NA TRBJ1-5
CASPGQGYGYTF TGTGCCAGCCCGGGACAGGGCTATGGCTACACCTTC TRBD1 TRBV25-1 NA TRBJ1-2
CASRSGIQSTEAFF TGTGCCAGTAGGTCCGGGATTCAAAGTACTGAAGCTTTCTTT NA TRBV19 NA TRBJ1-1
CAWSSGQGVLNTGELFF TGTGCCTGGAGCTCTGGACAGGGGGTCTTGAACACCGGGGAGCTGTTTTTT TRBD1 TRBV30 once TRBJ2-2
CASRTGQGQNTGELFF TGTGCCAGCAGAACCGGACAGGGACAGAACACCGGGGAGCTGTTTTTT TRBD1 TRBV11-2 NA TRBJ2-2
CSVAGEETQYF TGCAGCGTTGCCGGGGAGGAGACCCAGTACTTC NA TRBV29-1 NA TRBJ2-5
CASSHRGLADYEQYF TGTGCCAGCAGCCACCGAGGACTAGCGGACTACGAGCAGTACTTC TRBD2 TRBV13 NA TRBJ2-7
CASSIRGMNTEAFF TGTGCCAGTAGTATTAGAGGCATGAACACTGAAGCTTTCTTT NA TRBV19 few TRBJ1-1
CASSPQPLGTSTDTQYF TGTGCCAGCTCACCACAACCTCTAGGGACTAGCACAGATACGCAGTATTTT NA TRBV18 NA TRBJ2-3
CASSWGQGIGNTEAFF TGCGCCAGCAGCTGGGGACAGGGTATCGGAAACACTGAAGCTTTCTTT TRBD1 TRBV5-1 NA TRBJ1-1
CARSLSTDSPLHF TGTGCCAGGAGCCTATCGACAGATTCACCCCTCCACTTT NA TRBV14 NA TRBJ1-6
CASSLLPRQGIHEQYF TGTGCCAGCAGCTTACTTCCGAGACAGGGGATCCACGAGCAGTACTTC TRBD1 TRBV5-4 NA TRBJ2-7
CASSLDPGVYEQYF TGTGCCAGCAGCCTGGACCCGGGAGTCTACGAGCAGTACTTC NA TRBV3-1/TRBV3-2 NA TRBJ2-7
CASSPFGQSSGNTIYF TGTGCCAGCTCACCATTTGGACAGAGCTCTGGAAACACCATATATTTT NA TRBV18 NA TRBJ1-3
CASSLRDRENSPLHF TGTGCCAGCAGCCTCCGGGACAGGGAAAATTCACCCCTCCACTTT TRBD1 TRBV6-2/TRBV6-3 NA TRBJ1-6
CAWSVWLAGRSTDTQYF TGTGCCTGGAGTGTCTGGTTAGCGGGACGCAGCACAGATACGCAGTATTTT TRBD2 TRBV30 NA TRBJ2-3
CASSWAGDNEKLFF TGTGCCAGCAGCTGGGCAGGGGATAATGAAAAACTGTTTTTT NA TRBV7-2 NA TRBJ1-4
CASSTPNRVAYEQYF TGTGCCAGCAGTACCCCCAACAGGGTAGCCTACGAGCAGTACTTC NA TRBV28 NA TRBJ2-7
CASSTPGGRSPLEQYF TGTGCCAGTAGTACTCCAGGGGGAAGATCGCCTCTCGAGCAGTACTTC TRBD1 TRBV19 NA TRBJ2-7
CASSEVSYYEQYF TGTGCCAGCAGTGAAGTTAGCTACTACGAGCAGTACTTC NA TRBV2 once TRBJ2-7
CASSEGGARTEAFF TGTGCCAGCAGTGAAGGGGGAGCACGCACTGAAGCTTTCTTT NA TRBV6-1 once TRBJ1-1
CASSSLPAGGPREQFF TGTGCCAGCAGCTCTCTCCCAGCGGGAGGGCCACGGGAGCAGTTCTTC TRBD2 TRBV11-2 NA TRBJ2-1
CASSGGTGEYNEQFF TGTGCCAGCAGCGGCGGGACAGGGGAATACAATGAGCAGTTCTTC TRBD1 TRBV9 NA TRBJ2-1
CASSLRRGGETQYF TGTGCCAGCAGCTTAAGGAGGGGCGGAGAGACCCAGTACTTC NA TRBV7-2 NA TRBJ2-5
CASRNGGGETQYF TGTGCCAGCAGAAACGGGGGAGGTGAGACCCAGTACTTC NA TRBV6-4 NA TRBJ2-5
CASSPLDRADHEQYF TGTGCCAGCAGTCCCTTGGACAGGGCCGACCACGAGCAGTACTTC TRBD1 TRBV6-6 NA TRBJ2-7
CASSQVAGKANYGYTF TGTGCCAGCAGCCAAGTGGCGGGGAAAGCTAACTATGGCTACACCTTC NA TRBV3-1/TRBV3-2 NA TRBJ1-2
CATSEASGRAADTQYF TGTGCCACCAGTGAGGCTAGCGGGAGGGCCGCAGATACGCAGTATTTT TRBD2 TRBV24-1 NA TRBJ2-3
CASSVGAGSYEQYF TGTGCCAGCAGCGTAGGAGCGGGATCCTACGAGCAGTACTTC TRBD2 TRBV9 NA TRBJ2-7
CASSLVPGQGQTQYF TGTGCCAGCAGCTTAGTCCCCGGACAGGGCCAGACCCAGTACTTC TRBD1 TRBV7-8 once TRBJ2-5
CASSWTGGNQPQHF TGTGCCAGCAGTTGGACAGGGGGCAATCAGCCCCAGCATTTT TRBD1 TRBV6-5 NA TRBJ1-5
CAWSRGQRTDTQYF TGTGCCTGGAGCCGGGGACAGCGCACAGATACGCAGTATTTT TRBD1 TRBV30 once TRBJ2-3
CASSSTSRDTQYF TGTGCCAGCAGCAGCACTAGCCGAGATACGCAGTATTTT NA TRBV7-9 NA TRBJ2-3
CASSPPESTDTQYF TGTGCCAGCAGCCCCCCGGAGAGCACAGATACGCAGTATTTT NA TRBV5-6 NA TRBJ2-3
CASSSKAGGPGELFF TGCGCCAGCAGCTCTAAAGCGGGAGGGCCCGGGGAGCTGTTTTTT TRBD2 TRBV4-1 NA TRBJ2-2
CASSERPGQGNTEAFF TGTGCCAGTAGTGAACGTCCGGGACAGGGGAACACTGAAGCTTTCTTT TRBD1 TRBV19 NA TRBJ1-1
CASSLPREVTYGYTF TGTGCCAGCAGTTTACCCAGGGAGGTAACCTATGGCTACACCTTC NA TRBV28 NA TRBJ1-2
CASSLRGINQPQHF TGTGCCAGCAGCTTAAGAGGGATCAATCAGCCCCAGCATTTT NA TRBV7-8 once TRBJ1-5
CASSPLTGSERAFF TGTGCCAGCAGCCCCCTTACAGGGTCCGAGCGAGCTTTCTTT NA TRBV9 NA TRBJ1-1
CASSSSSGPYNEQFF TGTGCTAGCAGTTCGTCTAGCGGACCATACAATGAGCAGTTCTTC TRBD2 TRBV7-7 NA TRBJ2-1
CASSDADRVGLKPQHF TGCGCCAGCAGTGATGCCGACAGGGTCGGTTTGAAGCCCCAGCATTTT TRBD1 TRBV10-2 NA TRBJ1-5
CASRAGGVAEAFF TGTGCCAGCAGGGCAGGGGGCGTTGCTGAAGCTTTCTTT TRBD1 TRBV28 NA TRBJ1-1
CASSEWRGYEQYF TGCGCCAGCAGTGAGTGGCGGGGGTACGAGCAGTACTTC TRBD2 TRBV10-1 few TRBJ2-7
CASSLARVRGNEQFF TGTGCCAGCAGTTTGGCTCGAGTTCGGGGTAATGAGCAGTTCTTC NA TRBV6-2/TRBV6-3 once TRBJ2-1
CASSVQAASTDTQYF TGTGCCAGCAGCGTACAAGCGGCTAGCACAGATACGCAGTATTTT NA TRBV9 NA TRBJ2-3
CASSLEGNNEQFF TGTGCCAGCAGCTTAGAGGGGAACAATGAGCAGTTCTTC NA TRBV7-9 NA TRBJ2-1
CATSALAGDSYEQYF TGTGCCACCAGTGCTTTAGCGGGAGATTCCTACGAGCAGTACTTC TRBD2 TRBV24-1 NA TRBJ2-7
CASSPVGGNTEAFF TGTGCCAGCAGCCCCGTGGGGGGGAACACTGAAGCTTTCTTT NA TRBV5-5 few TRBJ1-1
CASSRSGTQYF TGTGCCAGCAGCCGTTCGGGTACGCAGTATTTT NA TRBV7-9 NA TRBJ2-3
CSARDGDEAFF TGCAGTGCTAGGGACGGGGATGAAGCTTTCTTT NA TRBV20-1 NA TRBJ1-1
CASSYSRAGVKNTQYF TGTGCCAGCAGTTACTCGCGAGCGGGAGTCAAAAATACGCAGTATTTT TRBD2 TRBV6-2/TRBV6-3 NA TRBJ2-3
CASSVGWGAADTEAFF TGTGCCAGCAGCGTAGGGTGGGGCGCGGCCGACACTGAAGCTTTCTTT NA TRBV9 NA TRBJ1-1
CATSRQGVYGYTF TGTGCCACCAGCAGACAGGGGGTCTATGGCTACACCTTC TRBD1 TRBV15 NA TRBJ1-2
CASRERPNTDTQYF TGTGCCAGCAGGGAGCGCCCCAACACAGATACGCAGTATTTT NA TRBV2 NA TRBJ2-3
CASSLVRQGRDEAFF TGTGCCAGCAGCTTAGTTCGTCAGGGGAGAGATGAAGCTTTCTTT NA TRBV7-8 NA TRBJ1-1
CASSILTSGQSPGELFF TGTGCCAGTAGTATATTGACTAGCGGTCAATCGCCCGGGGAGCTGTTTTTT TRBD2 TRBV19 NA TRBJ2-2
CASSMGGRARDTQYF TGTGCCAGTAGTATGGGCGGGAGGGCCAGAGATACGCAGTATTTT TRBD2 TRBV19 once TRBJ2-3
CASSKGFPGLAESGSYNEQFF TGTGCCAGCAGCAAAGGGTTTCCGGGACTAGCAGAGTCGGGCTCCTACAATGAGCAGTTCTTC NA TRBV21-1 NA TRBJ2-1